A single sample is the source of the 18 T cell receptor beta chains below, sequenced in a study of cytomegalovirus exposure and HLA in healthy donors. With 60 Vbeta and 13 Jbeta primers, the PCR was carried out. Sequencing used immunoSEQ multiplex PCR; TCRdb keeps in-frame clones, though not all of them. The sample holds some 65,000 clones, roughly 75% seen once. Sequencing used PBMCs. Receptors originate from a woman in her thirties or forties in good health and CMV-seropositive.

The genes are TRBV29-1 and TRBJ1-1, with 7 bases aligning to TRBD1. With V trimmed by 7 bases and J by 4 bases, 3 bases remained unmatched. Per the germline V gene, CDR1 is SQVTM and CDR2 is ANQGSEA. This CDR3 has 11 residues. DNA for the CDR3: TGCAGCGCCGCAGGGGGCACTGAAGCTTTCTTT. Residues: CSAAGGTEAFF.

As DNA, the CDR3 is TGCGCCAGCAGCTTGCTAGGGGCGAACACCGGGGAGCTGTTTTTT. Translated, it gives CASSLLGANTGELFF. The chain couples TRBV5-1 to TRBJ2-2; TRBD1 is a possible D gene (5 bases). The V gene's germline CDR1 is SGHRS and CDR2 YFSETQ. Trimming removed 1 base from V and 0 bases from J, with 7 bases in between. The CDR3 covers 15 residues.

This sequence joins TRBV6-6 and TRBJ1-4, with a tentative D call TRBD1 (5 bases). This CDR3 has 15 residues. The V and J ends lost 9 bases and 2 bases respectively, with 16 bases between them. Germline-derived CDR1 and CDR2 are MNHNY and SVGAGI (reference sequence). The CDR3 DNA reads TGTGCCAGTCGTTCGGGGGTCAGTACTAATGAAAAACTGTTTTTT. Its translation is CASRSGVSTNEKLFF.

The chain couples TRBV7-2 to TRBJ2-2, with 7 bases lining up with TRBD1. The V gene end was trimmed by 4 bases and the J gene end by 2 bases; junction bases not matched to a gene: 4. This CDR3 comprises 15 residues. Germline V gives CDR1 SGHTA, CDR2 FQGNSA. The CDR3 DNA reads TGTGCCAGCAGCTCGGGACAGACTAACACCGGGGAGCTGTTTTTT. Residues: CASSSGQTNTGELFF.

V usage is TRBV7-2 and J usage is TRBJ1-5; 7 nucleotides match TRBD1. Unmatched junction bases numbered 11, after V lost 4 bases and J lost 8 bases. The CDR3 has 15 residues. Germline V lookup: CDR1 SGHTA, CDR2 FQGNSA. The chain's CDR3 is CASSSDTGASKPQHF. The CDR3 DNA sequence: TGTGCCAGCAGCTCAGACACAGGGGCGTCCAAGCCCCAGCATTTT. Together with reference TRBV7-2 and TRBJ1-5, the CDR3 gives the full variable domain: GAGVSQSPSNKVTEKGKDVELRCDPISGHTALYWYRQSLGQGLEFLIYFQGNSAPDKSGLPSDRFSAERTGGSVSTLTIQRTQQEDSAVYLCASSSDTGASKPQHFGDGTRLSIL.

This chain's CDR3 is CASSYRGQATFYGYTF. Written as DNA, the CDR3 is TGTGCCAGCAGTTACCGAGGACAGGCGACCTTCTATGGCTACACCTTC. This rearrangement joins TRBV6-5 to TRBJ1-2; the match to TRBD1 covers 7 bases. The CDR3 covers 16 residues. With V trimmed by 2 bases and J by 4 bases, 10 bases remained unmatched. Germline loops: CDR1 MNHEY, CDR2 SVGAGI.

The chain recombines TRBV6-6 with TRBJ2-7, with 10 bases fitting TRBD1. The CDR3 consists of 14 residues. Germline V gives CDR1 MNHNY, CDR2 SVGAGI (reference sequence). With V trimmed by 6 bases and J by 1 base, 3 bases remained unmatched. The CDR3 loop is CASRDRGLSYEQYF. In DNA form, the CDR3 reads TGTGCCAGCAGGGACAGGGGGTTATCCTACGAGCAGTACTTC.

This chain links TRBV6-6 with TRBJ1-5; the match to TRBD1 covers 9 bases. V shed 5 bases, J shed 2 bases, and the junction held 4 bases outside the gene matches. From germline, CDR1 is MNHNY and CDR2 SVGAGI (reference sequence). The CDR3 runs to 15 residues. CDR3 residues: CASSVDRGGNQPQHF. The CDR3 DNA reads TGTGCCAGCAGTGTGGACAGGGGAGGCAATCAGCCCCAGCATTTT.

The chain joins TRBV25-1 to TRBJ1-2; 7 bases are a match to TRBD1. The CDR3 length is 15 residues. Germline V gene lookup returns CDR1 MGHDK and CDR2 SYGVNS. V lost 5 bases to trimming and J lost 6 bases; unmatched junction nucleotides: 12. CDR3 sequence (DNA): TGTGCCAGCAGTCCGACAGGGCTTATATCGAATGGCTACACCTTC. This translates into CASSPTGLISNGYTF.

The chain uses TRBV5-4 and TRBJ2-1; 12 positions agree with TRBD2. Germline V gene data show CDR1 as SGHNT and CDR2 as YYREEE (reference sequence). The CDR3 is 17 residues long. The V segment lost 4 bases and the J segment 6 bases; nucleotides outside the gene matches: 11. The CDR3 DNA follows: TGTGCCAGCAGCCTCCCAATACCTAGCGGGGGGGCCAATGAGCAGTTCTTC. This gives the protein CASSLPIPSGGANEQFF.

V gene TRBV6-5 combines with J gene TRBJ1-5; D not certain. The germline V and J ends were trimmed by 3 bases and 4 bases, with 10 bases remaining between them. The CDR3 contains 14 residues. The germline V gene has CDR1 MNHEY and CDR2 SVGAGI. CDR3 sequence reads: CASSYAQTNQPQHF. For the CDR3, the DNA is TGTGCCAGCAGTTATGCCCAAACTAATCAGCCCCAGCATTTT.

The V call is TRBV9, the J call TRBJ2-3; possible D gene TRBD2, 5 bases. CDR1 SGDLS and CDR2 YYNGEE come from the germline V gene. Deletions cut 3 bases from V and 6 bases from J, with 14 bases between. The CDR3 sequence is 14 residues long. The CDR3 DNA reads as TGTGCCAGCAGCGAGGAGGACTCTCGGGATACGCAGTATTTT. This encodes CASSEEDSRDTQYF.

This chain uses TRBV4-3 with TRBJ2-1; TRBD1 aligns across 7 bases. V lost 0 bases to trimming and J lost 9 bases; unmatched junction nucleotides: 5. The germline V gene has CDR1 LGHNA and CDR2 YSLEER. The CDR3 is made up of 14 amino acids. CDR3 in amino acids: CASSQETGWIEQFF. In DNA, the CDR3 is TGCGCCAGCAGCCAAGAGACAGGGTGGATTGAGCAGTTCTTC.

The chain joins TRBV9 to TRBJ1-1; D remains ambiguous. This CDR3 has 14 amino acids. Germline V lookup: CDR1 SGDLS, CDR2 YYNGEE. Deletions cut 5 bases from V and 0 bases from J, with 11 bases between. The CDR3 sequence is CASSYDIMNTEAFF. The CDR3 coding sequence is TGTGCCAGCAGTTACGACATAATGAACACTGAAGCTTTCTTT. Full variable domain (rest looked up from reference TRBV9 and TRBJ1-1): DSGVTQTPKHLITATGQRVTLRCSPRSGDLSVYWYQQSLDQGLQFLIQYYNGEERAKGNILERFSAQQFPDLHSELNLSSLELGDSALYFCASSYDIMNTEAFFGQGTRLTVV.

V and J are TRBV30 and TRBJ1-2, with TRBD1 identical over 10 bases. The ends lost 0 bases at V and 6 bases at J; junction bases unmatched: 7. This CDR3 region has 15 residues. Per the germline V gene, CDR1 is GTSNPN and CDR2 is SVGIG (reference sequence). For the CDR3, the DNA is TGTGCCTGGAGTGTACTCGGGACAGGGGTAAATGGCTACACCTTC. Translated, it gives CAWSVLGTGVNGYTF.

The CDR3 reads CASSGLTGLNSPLHF. CDR3 sequence (DNA): TGTGCCAGCAGTGGCTTGACAGGGCTTAATTCACCCCTCCACTTT. V gene TRBV25-1 combines with J gene TRBJ1-6, with 7 bases lining up with TRBD1. In germline, CDR1 is MGHDK, CDR2 SYGVNS. The V gene end was trimmed by 4 bases and the J gene end by 6 bases; junction bases not matched to a gene: 6. The CDR3 consists of 15 residues.

The chain has TRBV7-8 and TRBJ2-3; TRBD2 might be the D (6 bases). This CDR3 has 16 residues. Germline lookup yields CDR1 SGHVS and CDR2 FQNEAQ. Trimming left V 2 bases short and J 2 bases short, with 14 bases between. The CDR3, as DNA: TGTGCCAGCAGCTTAATAGGCGGGGCCATCACAGATACGCAGTATTTT. Its protein is CASSLIGGAITDTQYF. The full variable domain, rest sourced from reference TRBV7-8 and TRBJ2-3, is GAGVSQSPRYKVAKRGQDVALRCDPISGHVSLFWYQQALGQGPEFLTYFQNEAQLDKSGLPSDRFFAERPEGSVSTLKIQRTQQEDSAVYLCASSLIGGAITDTQYFGPGTRLTVL.

CDR3 in DNA: TGTGCCAGCAGCCCCCGCCGGGGGGGGCTCGGTGAAAAACTGTTTTTT. It is translated as CASSPRRGGLGEKLFF. The chain couples TRBV11-2 to TRBJ1-4, with D perhaps TRBD1 (6 bases). The V end lost 5 bases, the J end lost 7 bases, and 20 bases lay between the germline ends. The V gene's germline CDR1 is SGHAT and CDR2 FQNNGV. The CDR3 is made up of 16 amino acids.